Below, 30 T cell receptor beta chains from the same sample are listed, as sequenced in a study of T cells in Graves' hyperthyroidism and ophthalmopathy. TCR beta CDR3 region amplification was performed from RNA transcripts. The HTBI primer set served for first-round RT-PCR of the TCR CDR3. TCRdb itself ran the multiplex PCR reads through MiXCR, one entry per CDR3 protein. The sample lists around 450,000 distinct CDR3 sequences, approximately 13% seen once, with about 5% in the top ten. The sample comprised blood. The receptors stem from a woman in her late teens or twenties with Graves' hyperthyroidism.

For this clonotype: Relative to the germline gene, one junction end is altered; a read error may explain this. J is TRBJ2-3 and V is TRBV29-1; no clear D gene. The CDR3 runs to 11 residues. Germline V lookup: CDR1 SQVTM, CDR2 ANQGSEA. CDR3 in amino acids: CSGGVGDAQYF. The CDR3 bases are TGCAGCGGTGGGGTCGGAGATGCGCAGTATTTT.

Many counts were recorded for this clonotype. V gene TRBV11-2 combines with J gene TRBJ2-7; 12 nucleotides match TRBD2. The CDR3 consists of 18 residues. Unmatched junction bases numbered 11, after V lost 2 bases and J lost 3 bases. CDR1 SGHAT and CDR2 FQNNGV come from the germline V gene. The CDR3 bases are TGTGCCAGCAGCTTAACCGACCGGACTAGCGGGAATTACTACGAGCAGTACTTC. It is translated as CASSLTDRTSGNYYEQYF.

This clonotype showed up many times. The CDR3 spells CASTKDGSGLGHEQYF. The CDR3 coding sequence is TGTGCCAGCACCAAGGATGGCTCGGGTCTGGGCCACGAGCAGTACTTC. The V and J genes are TRBV27 and TRBJ2-7; no reliable D call. Looked up from germline, CDR1 is MNHEY and CDR2 is SMNVEV (reference sequence). The CDR3 covers 16 residues. The V end was cut by 7 bases, the J end by 5 bases, with 24 bases between.

In this sample, this clonotype turned up many times. The V and J genes are TRBV11-2 and TRBJ1-6; D is possibly TRBD1 (6 bases). Trimming stripped 5 bases from V and 8 bases from J, with 13 bases between. The CDR3 totals 14 residues. Per germline, CDR1 SGHAT and CDR2 FQNNGV. The CDR3 DNA reads as TGTGCCAGCAGCACAGACAGGACGTATTCACCCCTCCACTTT. Translated: CASSTDRTYSPLHF.

This clonotype came up a few times. This chain joins TRBV6-1 and TRBJ2-1; 16 bases are shared with TRBD2. J gave up 6 bases and V 6 bases, and 8 bases lay outside the gene matches. The CDR3 loop spans 17 amino acids. CDR1 and CDR2 from the germline V gene are MNHNS and SASEGT. CDR3 loop: CASSPGLAGGQGNEQFF. The CDR3 bases are TGTGCCAGCAGCCCGGGACTAGCGGGGGGGCAGGGCAATGAGCAGTTCTTC.

This clonotype showed up many times. This chain connects TRBV7-3 to TRBJ2-5; a weak D match, TRBD2 (5 bases). The germline V gene encodes CDR1 SGHTA and CDR2 FQGTGA. With 2 bases removed from V and 3 bases from J, the gap between germline ends came to 13 bases. The CDR3 contains 15 residues. CDR3 nucleotide sequence: TGTGCCAGCAGCTTATTGGGGAGTAGGGAAGAGACCCAGTACTTC. Encoded protein: CASSLLGSREETQYF.

This clonotype occurred many times. The CDR3 DNA is TGTGCCAGCTCCCCGAGGCAGGAACTGAATGAGCAGTTCTTC. Translation gives CASSPRQELNEQFF. The V gene is TRBV28, the J gene TRBJ2-1; D remains unclear. Germline V gives CDR1 MDHEN, CDR2 SYDVKM. This CDR3 region has 14 residues. V lost 8 bases and J lost 7, with 18 bases in between.

This clonotype was recorded at least ten times. CDR3 sequence reads: CASSQGNEKLFF. Here the CDR3 DNA reads TGTGCCAGCAGCCAGGGAAATGAAAAACTGTTTTTT. J is TRBJ1-4 and V is TRBV28, with a tentative D call TRBD1 (5 bases). V gave up 6 bases and J gave up 5 bases, with 7 bases separating them. Germline V CDR1 and CDR2: MDHEN, SYDVKM. The CDR3 has 12 amino acids.

This clonotype showed up many times. The chain recombines TRBV7-3 with TRBJ2-1, with TRBD2 matching over 16 bases. Unmatched junction bases numbered 14, after V lost 1 base and J lost 5 bases. CDR1 is SGHTA and CDR2 is FQGTGA in the germline V gene. This CDR3 has 21 residues. The CDR3 spells CASSLRRYGGLAGGRNNEQFF. CDR3 sequence (DNA): TGTGCCAGCAGCTTAAGACGCTATGGGGGACTAGCGGGAGGGAGAAACAATGAGCAGTTCTTC.

Points on this clonotype: The junction differs from germline at one of its ends, possibly a read error. The V call is TRBV6-2 or TRBV6-3, the J call TRBJ1-5; no reliable D call. CDR3 length equals 12 residues. Germline V gives CDR1 MNHEY, CDR2 SVGEGT. CDR3 loop: CASSYSGQPRHF. The CDR3 DNA reads TGTGCCAGCAGTTACTCAGGTCAGCCCCGGCATTTT.

This clonotype was seen only a few times. The chain carries TRBV13 and TRBJ2-7; tentatively, D is TRBD1 (6 bases). This CDR3 is built from 14 residues. Per the germline V gene, CDR1 is PRHDT and CDR2 is FYEKMQ (reference sequence). V lost 7 bases, J lost 3 bases, and 16 bases lay in between. CDR3 DNA: TGTGCCAGCACCCTGAAGGGACAAGTCTACGAGCAGTACTTC. As protein: CASTLKGQVYEQYF.

CDR3 in DNA: TGTGCCAGCAGCCCGAAGACCGGGACAGGGGAAGAAACTAACTATGGCTACACCTTC. Translated: CASSPKTGTGEETNYGYTF. V is TRBV7-9 and J is TRBJ1-2; 10 nucleotides match TRBD1. The CDR3 consists of 19 residues. V gave up 5 bases and J gave up 0 bases; unmatched junction bases: 15. CDR1 and CDR2 from the germline V gene are SEHNR and FQNEAQ (reference sequence).

The chain joins TRBV27 to TRBJ2-7, with a tentative D call TRBD2 (7 bases). Trimming shortened V by 2 bases and J by 6 bases, and 17 bases separated the two germline ends. The CDR3 consists of 15 residues. Germline V gene data show CDR1 as MNHEY and CDR2 as SMNVEV (reference sequence). The CDR3 spells CASSLVGGLRVEQYF. The CDR3 bases are TGTGCCAGCAGTTTAGTCGGGGGGCTTCGCGTCGAGCAGTACTTC.

There are many counts of this clonotype. V is TRBV15 and J is TRBJ2-3; possibly TRBD2 for D (5 bases). Trimming shortened V by 0 bases and J by 0 bases, and 16 bases separated the two germline ends. There are 18 residues in the CDR3. Per the germline V gene, CDR1 is LNHNV and CDR2 is YYDKDF (reference sequence). The CDR3 region has the DNA TGTGCCACCAGCAGAGATTTGAGGGTCCGGGGTAGCACAGATACGCAGTATTTT. Amino acid sequence: CATSRDLRVRGSTDTQYF.

V usage is TRBV20-1 and J usage is TRBJ2-5; TRBD2 agrees at 13 bases. Germline-derived CDR1 and CDR2 are DFQATT and SNEGSKA (reference sequence). Trimming took 3 bases from V and 4 from J; bases not matched to a gene: 5. This CDR3 has 15 amino acids. The CDR3, as DNA: TGCAGTGCTAGGCGGACTAGCGGGAGATCAGAGACCCAGTACTTC. This codes for CSARRTSGRSETQYF.

This clonotype turned up a few times. This may stem from a read error, because a much larger clone lies one nucleotide away. Given the absence of the conserved phenylalanine or tryptophan at the CDR3 end, a read error is likely. The chain couples TRBV18 to TRBJ1-5; D call uncertain. V shed 6 bases and J shed 2 bases, with 8 bases lying between them. The CDR3 totals 13 residues. CDR1 is KGHSH, CDR2 LQKENI, per germline. CDR3: CASSGDGNQPQHL. DNA of the CDR3: TGTGCCAGCTCCGGAGATGGCAATCAGCCCCAGCATCTT.

This clonotype was picked up a small number of times. V gene TRBV4-1 combines with J gene TRBJ2-3; 7 bases line up with TRBD1. Germline loops: CDR1 MGHRA, CDR2 YSYEKL. CDR3 length: 15 residues. Trimming cost V 2 bases and J 5 bases; bases outside gene matches: 7. The CDR3: CASSQLQQGLDTQYF. The CDR3 DNA reads TGCGCCAGCAGCCAACTTCAACAGGGGTTAGATACGCAGTATTTT.

The J gene is TRBJ1-5, the V gene TRBV5-1; D not resolved. The CDR3 runs 18 residues. CDR1 is SGHRS, CDR2 YFSETQ, per germline. The V gene lost 5 bases and the J gene lost 0 bases, with 21 bases spanning the gap. For the CDR3, the DNA is TGCGCCAGCAGTTTGAGACACCTAAGTGATTATAGCAATCAGCCCCAGCATTTT. It specifies CASSLRHLSDYSNQPQHF.

This clonotype was seen a handful of times. The CDR3 nucleotides read TGTGCCAGTAGTGACAGAAACAATCAGCCCCAGCATTTT. It yields the protein CASSDRNNQPQHF. The chain is built from TRBV19 and TRBJ1-5, with D perhaps matching TRBD1 (5 bases). V was trimmed by 5 bases and J by 3 bases, leaving 8 bases between them. Germline V gene data show CDR1 as LNHDA and CDR2 as SQIVND (reference sequence). The CDR3 contains 13 residues.

Many counts were recorded for this clonotype. The V and J genes are TRBV28 and TRBJ2-7; tentative D call: TRBD1 (7 bases). The CDR3 covers 12 residues. The germline CDR1 and CDR2 sequences are MDHEN and SYDVKM. Between the trimmed V and J ends, which lost 6 bases and 3 bases, there was a span of 9 bases. As DNA, the CDR3 is TGTGCCAGCAGGCGGGACAGCTACGAGCAGTACTTC. As protein: CASRRDSYEQYF.

The chain links TRBV28 to TRBJ2-1, with 10 bases matching TRBD1. The length of the CDR3 is 15 residues. The germline V gene has CDR1 MDHEN and CDR2 SYDVKM. Trimming cost V 6 bases and J 4 bases; bases outside gene matches: 6. The chain's CDR3 is CASSPPGQGYNEQFF. CDR3 DNA sequence: TGTGCCAGCAGCCCTCCGGGACAGGGGTACAATGAGCAGTTCTTC. The whole variable domain, remainder taken from reference TRBV28 and TRBJ2-1, is DVKVTQSSRYLVKRTGEKVFLECVQDMDHENMFWYRQDPGLGLRLIYFSYDVKMKEKGDIPEGYSVSREKKERFSLILESASTNQTSMYLCASSPPGQGYNEQFFGPGTRLTVL.

CDR3: CASSDSDPGGLLNTEAFF. CDR3 bases: TGTGCCAGCAGTGACTCTGACCCAGGGGGCCTATTGAACACTGAAGCTTTCTTT. The chain combines TRBV6-4 with TRBJ1-1; TRBD1 matches at 8 bases. V lost 0 bases, J lost 0 bases, and 9 bases stayed unmatched. The CDR3 spans 18 residues. CDR1 is MRHNA, CDR2 SNTAGT, per germline.

Remarks on this clonotype: A much larger clone differs from this one at a single base, so this may be a read error. The V gene is TRBV7-9, the J gene TRBJ2-1, with 8 bases identical to TRBD2. CDR1 and CDR2 from the germline V gene are SEHNR and FQNEAQ (reference sequence). The CDR3 contains 15 residues. V was pared by 6 bases and J by 2 bases, with 6 bases of the junction left unmatched. The CDR3 loop reads CASSPTSVTYNEQFF. CDR3 in DNA: TGTGCCAGCAGTCCGACTAGCGTGACCTACAATGAGCAGTTCTTC. Supplemented by reference TRBV7-9 and TRBJ2-1, the full variable domain reads DTGVSQNPRHKITKRGQNVTFRCDPISEHNRLYWYRQTLGQGPEFLTYFQNEAQLEKSRLLSDRFSAERPKGSFSTLEIQRTEQGDSAMYLCASSPTSVTYNEQFFGPGTRLTVL.

This clonotype was observed a handful of times. V and J are TRBV20-1 and TRBJ1-4; D unresolved. The V gene lost 3 bases and the J gene lost 4 bases, with 6 bases spanning the gap. The CDR3 sequence is 12 residues long. Germline V gene data show CDR1 as DFQATT and CDR2 as SNEGSKA (reference sequence). CDR3 coding DNA: TGCAGTGCTAGGAACCATAATGAAAAACTGTTTTTT. Its translation: CSARNHNEKLFF.

This clonotype has more than one count but fewer than ten. The chain has TRBV6-6 and TRBJ2-7, with 13 bases identical to TRBD2. Trimming removed 6 bases from V and 5 bases from J; junction bases left unmatched: 7. Germline V gives CDR1 MNHNY, CDR2 SVGAGI (reference sequence). The CDR3 extends over 15 amino acids. The DNA of the CDR3 is TGTGCCAGCAGCCTGACTAGCGGGAGGTTCCACGAGCAGTACTTC. Amino acids: CASSLTSGRFHEQYF.

The chain carries TRBV19 and TRBJ2-7; TRBD2 matches 7 bases. With V trimmed by 6 bases and J by 3 bases, 20 bases remained unmatched. Per the germline V gene, CDR1 is LNHDA and CDR2 is SQIVND (reference sequence). This CDR3 region has 18 residues. DNA for the CDR3: TGTGCCAGTAGCCTACACACACTCTCTAGCGGAGACCTCTACGAGCAGTACTTC. Translation gives CASSLHTLSSGDLYEQYF.

V usage is TRBV27 and J usage is TRBJ2-2, with 9 bases matching TRBD2. V was pared by 6 bases and J by 6 bases, with 8 bases of the junction left unmatched. Germline lookup yields CDR1 MNHEY and CDR2 SMNVEV (reference sequence). The CDR3 is 15 amino acids. The CDR3 protein is CASSITGTSPGELFF. The CDR3 nucleotides are TGTGCCAGCAGCATTACGGGGACTAGCCCCGGGGAGCTGTTTTTT.

This clonotype occurred many times. The J gene is TRBJ2-7, the V gene TRBV18, with TRBD2 matching 9 bases. The V gene's germline CDR1 is KGHSH and CDR2 LQKENI. The trim removed 3 bases at V and 5 bases at J, leaving 5 bases unmatched. The CDR3 is 14 residues long. CDR3 DNA: TGTGCCAGCTCACCGTTTGTAGCGGGAGACGAGCAGTACTTC. It codes for CASSPFVAGDEQYF. Full variable domain (remainder filled in from reference TRBV18 and TRBJ2-7): NAGVMQNPRHLVRRRGQEARLRCSPMKGHSHVYWYRQLPEEGLKFMVYLQKENIIDESGMPKERFSAEFPKEGPSILRIQQVVRGDSAAYFCASSPFVAGDEQYFGPGTRLTVT.

This clonotype was counted only a few times. This chain uses TRBV7-6 with TRBJ2-7; 8 nucleotides agree with TRBD2. The J segment lost 3 bases and the V segment lost 0 bases, leaving 7 bases of the junction unmatched. The CDR3 is made up of 16 amino acids. Germline V CDR1 and CDR2: SGHVS, FNYEAQ. The DNA for the CDR3 is TGTGCCAGCAGCTTAGCTCCGACTAGCGAGATCTACGAGCAGTACTTC. Translation gives CASSLAPTSEIYEQYF.

The sample holds many counts of this clonotype. The chain combines TRBV2 with TRBJ1-5; no reliable D call. The V end lost 4 bases, the J end lost 1 base, and 5 bases lay between the germline ends. The germline V gene encodes CDR1 SNHLY and CDR2 FYNNEI. This CDR3 comprises 13 residues. The CDR3 nucleotides are TGTGCCAGCAGTGTTCAGAGCAATCAGCCCCAGCATTTT. This gives the protein CASSVQSNQPQHF.